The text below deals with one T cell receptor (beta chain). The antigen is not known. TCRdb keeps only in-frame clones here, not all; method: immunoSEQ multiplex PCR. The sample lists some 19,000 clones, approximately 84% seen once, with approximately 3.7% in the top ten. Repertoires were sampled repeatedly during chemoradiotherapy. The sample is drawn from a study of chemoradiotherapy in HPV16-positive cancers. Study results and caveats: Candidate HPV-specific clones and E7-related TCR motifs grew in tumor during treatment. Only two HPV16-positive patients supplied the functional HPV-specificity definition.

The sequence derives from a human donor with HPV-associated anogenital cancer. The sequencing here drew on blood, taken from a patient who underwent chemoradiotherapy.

CDR3 bases: TGCGCCAGCAGCGTGCAGGGGAGGAACACTGAAGCTTTCTTT. Amino acid sequence: CASSVQGRNTEAFF. The V and J genes are TRBV5-1 and TRBJ1-1, with D perhaps matching TRBD1 (6 bases). The germline gives CDR1 SGHRS, CDR2 YFSETQ. With 4 bases removed from V and 1 base from J, the gap between germline ends came to 11 bases. The CDR3 covers 14 residues.